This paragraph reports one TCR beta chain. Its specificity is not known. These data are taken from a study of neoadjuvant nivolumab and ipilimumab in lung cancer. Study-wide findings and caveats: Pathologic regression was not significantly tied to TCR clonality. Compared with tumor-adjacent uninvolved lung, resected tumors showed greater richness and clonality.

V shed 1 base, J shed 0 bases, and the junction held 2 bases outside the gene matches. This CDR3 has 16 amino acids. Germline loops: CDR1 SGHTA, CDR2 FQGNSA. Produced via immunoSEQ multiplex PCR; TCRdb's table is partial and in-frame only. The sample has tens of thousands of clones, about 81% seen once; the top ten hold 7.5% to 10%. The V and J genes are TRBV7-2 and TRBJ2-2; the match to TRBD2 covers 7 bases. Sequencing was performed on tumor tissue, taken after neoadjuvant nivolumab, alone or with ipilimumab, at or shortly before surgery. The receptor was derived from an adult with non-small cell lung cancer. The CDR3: CASSLVGGANTGELFF. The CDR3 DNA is TGTGCCAGCAGCTTAGTTGGGGGGGCGAACACCGGGGAGCTGTTTTTT.